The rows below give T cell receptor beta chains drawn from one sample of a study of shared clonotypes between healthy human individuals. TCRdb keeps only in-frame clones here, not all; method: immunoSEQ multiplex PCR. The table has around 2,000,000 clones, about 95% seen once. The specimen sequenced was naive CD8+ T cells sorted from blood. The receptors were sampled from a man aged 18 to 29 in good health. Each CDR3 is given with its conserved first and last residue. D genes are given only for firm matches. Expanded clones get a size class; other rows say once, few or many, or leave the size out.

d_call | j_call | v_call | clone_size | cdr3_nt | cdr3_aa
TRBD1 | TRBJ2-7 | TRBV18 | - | TGTGCCAGCTCTCCTGAGACAGGGCTCTACGAGCAGTACTTC | CASSPETGLYEQYF
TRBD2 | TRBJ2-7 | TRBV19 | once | TGTGCCAGTAGTTCCGGACTAGCGGGGGCCCTCCTCATGGACGAGCAGTACTTC | CASSSGLAGALLMDEQYF
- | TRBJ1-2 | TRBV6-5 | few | TGTGCCAGCAGGGCCTATTATGGGTATGGCTACACCTTC | CASRAYYGYGYTF
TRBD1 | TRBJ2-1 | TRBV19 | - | TGTGCCAGTAGTGTGCTCACCGGGACAGGTGGGGACGAGCAGTTCTTC | CASSVLTGTGGDEQFF
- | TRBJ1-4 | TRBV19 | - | TGTGCCAGTAGTTTTCGGGGGTATGATGAAAAACTGTTTTTT | CASSFRGYDEKLFF
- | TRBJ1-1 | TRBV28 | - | TGTGCCAGCACCCCGACAGGCTCGGGGACTGAAGCTTTCTTT | CASTPTGSGTEAFF
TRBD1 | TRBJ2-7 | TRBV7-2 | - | TGTGCCAGCAGCTTGTGGACAGGCCTCGAGCAGTACTTC | CASSLWTGLEQYF
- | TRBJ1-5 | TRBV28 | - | TGTGCCAGCAGTTTCGACGGGAAGAATCAGCCCCAGCATTTT | CASSFDGKNQPQHF
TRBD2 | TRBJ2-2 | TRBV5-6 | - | TGTGCCAGCAGCTGGCTGATTAGCGGGAGAGACACCGGGGAGCTGTTTTTT | CASSWLISGRDTGELFF
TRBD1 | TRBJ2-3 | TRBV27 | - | TGTGCCAGCAGTTTAACAATACAGGGGTCAGATACGCAGTATTTT | CASSLTIQGSDTQYF
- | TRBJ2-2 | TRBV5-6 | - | TGTGCCAGCAGCTTCGGGGGAGCCGGGGAGCTGTTTTTT | CASSFGGAGELFF
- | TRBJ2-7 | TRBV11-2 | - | TGTGCCAGCAGCTTAGCCACACAGGGCCTCCGCTCCTACGAGCAGTACTTC | CASSLATQGLRSYEQYF
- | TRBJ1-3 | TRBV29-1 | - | TGCAGCGTGGAAGGGGGGTATGATGGAAACACCATATATTTT | CSVEGGYDGNTIYF
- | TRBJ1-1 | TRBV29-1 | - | TGCAGCGTTGATACGAACACTGAAGCTTTCTTT | CSVDTNTEAFF
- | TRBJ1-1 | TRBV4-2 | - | TGTGCCAGCAGTTTCAACGACGCGCACGAAGCTTTCTTT | CASSFNDAHEAFF
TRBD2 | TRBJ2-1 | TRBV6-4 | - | TGTGCCAGCCCAGGGACTTCCATAGCGGGAGGGGAGAGCTCCTACAATGAGCAGTTCTTC | CASPGTSIAGGESSYNEQFF
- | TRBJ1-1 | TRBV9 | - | TGTGCCAGCAGCCAAGGGAGTCAGGGGTCGAACACTGAAGCTTTCTTT | CASSQGSQGSNTEAFF
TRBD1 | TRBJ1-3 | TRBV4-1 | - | TGCGCCAGCAGCCAGGATACAGGGGAAGGAAACACCATATATTTT | CASSQDTGEGNTIYF
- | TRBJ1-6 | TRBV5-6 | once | TGTGCCAGCAGCTTGCCGCGCTCCTATAATTCACCCCTCCACTTT | CASSLPRSYNSPLHF
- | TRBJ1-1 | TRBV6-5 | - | TGTGCCAGCAGCCTCCCCCCGGGACACAACACTGAAGCTTTCTTT | CASSLPPGHNTEAFF
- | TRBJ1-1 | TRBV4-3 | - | TGCGCCAGCAGCCACCCAGGGACTGAAGCTTTCTTT | CASSHPGTEAFF
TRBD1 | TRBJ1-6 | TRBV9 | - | TGTGCCAGCACGGGGACAGATAATTCACCCCTCCACTTT | CASTGTDNSPLHF
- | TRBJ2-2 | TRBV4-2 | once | TGTGCCAGCAGCCAAGTGGGTCAGAACACCGGGGAGCTGTTTTTT | CASSQVGQNTGELFF
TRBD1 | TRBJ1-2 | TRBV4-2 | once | TGTGCCAGCAGCCTCCGGGACAGGGAGATGGATGGCTACACCTTC | CASSLRDREMDGYTF
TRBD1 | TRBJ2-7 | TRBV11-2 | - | TGTGCCAGCAGCTCCTACAGGGGCGACGAGCAGTACTTC | CASSSYRGDEQYF
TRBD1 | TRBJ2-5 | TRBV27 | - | TGTGCCAGCAGTTTTCTAACTCCAGGGGGCCAAGAGACCCAGTACTTC | CASSFLTPGGQETQYF
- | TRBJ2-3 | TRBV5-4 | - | TGTGCCAGCAGCTTGGGGGGCGTAATGGCAGATACGCAGTATTTT | CASSLGGVMADTQYF
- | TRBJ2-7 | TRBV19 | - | TGTGCCAGTAGTATGTCGGCGGGCGCCTCCTACGAGCAGTACTTC | CASSMSAGASYEQYF
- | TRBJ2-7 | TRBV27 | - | TGTGCCAGCAGCGGGGGCAGAAGATACGAGCAGTACTTC | CASSGGRRYEQYF
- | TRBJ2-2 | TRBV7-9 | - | TGTGCCAGCAGCAAACGCCAGTGGGAGCTGTTTTTT | CASSKRQWELFF
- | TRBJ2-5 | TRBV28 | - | TGTGCCAGCAGTTTAAATAACGGGGCAGAAGAGACCCAGTACTTC | CASSLNNGAEETQYF
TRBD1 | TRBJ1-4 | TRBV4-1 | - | TGCGCCAGCAGCCAAGATAAGGGACAGACCGGTTTTTTT | CASSQDKGQTGFF
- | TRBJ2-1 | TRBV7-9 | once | TGTGCCAGCAGCTTGCTGGAAAGCTCCTACAATGAGCAGTTCTTC | CASSLLESSYNEQFF
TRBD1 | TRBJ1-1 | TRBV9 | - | TGTGCCAGCAGCTCAACCGGGACAGCGAACACTGAAGCTTTCTTT | CASSSTGTANTEAFF
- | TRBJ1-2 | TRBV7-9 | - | TGTGCCAGCAGCTTAGTTGGTGCAGGGCGGGTAAACTATGGCTACACCTTC | CASSLVGAGRVNYGYTF
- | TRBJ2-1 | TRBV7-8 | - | TGTGCCAGCAGCTTAGCGCAGGGGTATGGCAATGAGCAGTTCTTC | CASSLAQGYGNEQFF
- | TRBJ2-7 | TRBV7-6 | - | TGTGCCAGCAGCTACGAGACAGGTGAAGGGCAGTACTTC | CASSYETGEGQYF
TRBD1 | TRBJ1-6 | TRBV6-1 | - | TGTGCCAGCAGTGAAGTTTACCGGACAGGGAGCTCCTATAATTCACCCCTCCACTTT | CASSEVYRTGSSYNSPLHF
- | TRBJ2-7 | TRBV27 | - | TGTGCCAGCAGTCCGTCGCTGGGGGTTATCTCCTACGAGCAGTACTTC | CASSPSLGVISYEQYF
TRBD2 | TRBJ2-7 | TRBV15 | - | TGTGCCACCAGCAGAGATCCGGCGGGAGCAGGGGAGCAGTACTTC | CATSRDPAGAGEQYF